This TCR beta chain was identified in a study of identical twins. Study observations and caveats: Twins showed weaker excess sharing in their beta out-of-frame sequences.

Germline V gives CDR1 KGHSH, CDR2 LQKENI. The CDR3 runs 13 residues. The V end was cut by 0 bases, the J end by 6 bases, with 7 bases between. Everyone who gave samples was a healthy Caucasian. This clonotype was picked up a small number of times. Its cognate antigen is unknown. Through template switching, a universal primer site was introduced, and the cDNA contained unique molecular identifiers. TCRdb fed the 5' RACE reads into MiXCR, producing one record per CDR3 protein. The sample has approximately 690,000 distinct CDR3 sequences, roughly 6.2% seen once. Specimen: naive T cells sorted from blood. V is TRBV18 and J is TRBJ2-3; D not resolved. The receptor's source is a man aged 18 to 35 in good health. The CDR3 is CASSPPNLDTQYF. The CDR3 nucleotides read TGTGCCAGCTCACCACCGAACCTGGATACGCAGTATTTT.